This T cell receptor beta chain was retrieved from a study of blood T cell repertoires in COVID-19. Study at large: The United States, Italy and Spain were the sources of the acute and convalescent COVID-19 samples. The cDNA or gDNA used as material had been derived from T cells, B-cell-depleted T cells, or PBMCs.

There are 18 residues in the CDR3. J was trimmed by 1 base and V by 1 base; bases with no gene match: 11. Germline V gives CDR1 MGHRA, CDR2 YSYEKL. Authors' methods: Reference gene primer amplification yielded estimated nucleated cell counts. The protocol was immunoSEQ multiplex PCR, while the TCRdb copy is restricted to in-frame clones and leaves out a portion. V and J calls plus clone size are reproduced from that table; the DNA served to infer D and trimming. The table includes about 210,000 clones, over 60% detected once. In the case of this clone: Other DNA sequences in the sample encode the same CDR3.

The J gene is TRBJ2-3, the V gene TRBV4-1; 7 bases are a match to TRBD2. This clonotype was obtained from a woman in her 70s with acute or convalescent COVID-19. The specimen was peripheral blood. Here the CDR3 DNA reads TGCGCCAGCAGCCAAGCGGGCACGGGACGGGGGGGCACAGATACGCAGTATTTT. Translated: CASSQAGTGRGGTDTQYF.